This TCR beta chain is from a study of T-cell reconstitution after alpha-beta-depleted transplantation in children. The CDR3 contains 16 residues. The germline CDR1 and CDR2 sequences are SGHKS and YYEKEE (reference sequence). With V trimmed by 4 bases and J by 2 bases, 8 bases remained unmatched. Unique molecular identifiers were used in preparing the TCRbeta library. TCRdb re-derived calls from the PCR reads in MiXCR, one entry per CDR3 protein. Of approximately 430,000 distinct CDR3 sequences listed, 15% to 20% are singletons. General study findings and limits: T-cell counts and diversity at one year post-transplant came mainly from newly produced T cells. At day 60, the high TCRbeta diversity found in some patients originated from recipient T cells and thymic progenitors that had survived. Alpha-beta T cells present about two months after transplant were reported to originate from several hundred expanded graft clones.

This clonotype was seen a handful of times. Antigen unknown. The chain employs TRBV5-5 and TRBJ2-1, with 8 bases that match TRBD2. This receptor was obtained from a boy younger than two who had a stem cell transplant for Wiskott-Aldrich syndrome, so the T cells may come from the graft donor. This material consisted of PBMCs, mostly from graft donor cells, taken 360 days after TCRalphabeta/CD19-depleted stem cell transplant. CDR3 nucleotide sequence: TGTGCCAGCAGCACCCTGGCTAGCGGGCCCTACAATGAGCAGTTCTTC. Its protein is CASSTLASGPYNEQFF. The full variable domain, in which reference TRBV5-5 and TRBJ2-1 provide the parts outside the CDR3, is DAGVTQSPTHLIKTRGQQVTLRCSPISGHKSVSWYQQVLGQGPQFIFQYYEKEERGRGNFPDRFSARQFPNYSSELNVNALLLGDSALYLCASSTLASGPYNEQFFGPGTRLTVL.